This passage covers 21 T cell receptor beta chains from one sample sequenced in a study of CD8+CD57+ T cells in acquired aplastic anemia. Both TCR beta VDJ combination and CDR3 sequence profiling were carried out. Genomic DNA was the template for this profiling. TCRdb redid the calling of the reads with MiXCR, one entry per CDR3 protein. The sample has about 130,000 distinct CDR3 sequences, 41% seen once. Sequenced sample: sorted CD4+, CD8+, or CD8+CD57+ T cells (not recorded which) from PBMCs. The source of these receptors is a human donor in good health, serving as a control.

There are many counts of this clonotype. The rearrangement uses TRBV5-5 and TRBJ1-1; D unclear. The V and J ends lost 0 bases and 3 bases respectively, with 12 bases between them. Germline values: CDR1 SGHKS, CDR2 YYEKEE (reference sequence). The CDR3 sequence is 15 residues long. In nucleotides, the CDR3 is TGTGCCAGCAGCTTGGACGGGGTTAGGTACACTGAAGCTTTCTTT. This translates into CASSLDGVRYTEAFF. Variable domain in full (rest from reference TRBV5-5 and TRBJ1-1): DAGVTQSPTHLIKTRGQQVTLRCSPISGHKSVSWYQQVLGQGPQFIFQYYEKEERGRGNFPDRFSARQFPNYSSELNVNALLLGDSALYLCASSLDGVRYTEAFFGQGTRLTVV.

This clonotype has just a few counts. This chain connects TRBV5-4 to TRBJ2-7; a weak D match, TRBD2 (5 bases). Deletions cut 3 bases from V and 4 bases from J, with 14 bases between. In germline, CDR1 is SGHNT, CDR2 YYREEE (reference sequence). There are 14 residues in the CDR3. This CDR3 reads CASSSSRDGYEQYF. The CDR3 DNA follows: TGTGCCAGCAGCTCCTCCCGGGATGGGTACGAGCAGTACTTC. The full variable domain, with the rest looked up from reference TRBV5-4 and TRBJ2-7, is ETGVTQSPTHLIKTRGQQVTLRCSSQSGHNTVSWYQQALGQGPQFIFQYYREEENGRGNFPPRFSGLQFPNYSSELNVNALELDDSALYLCASSSSRDGYEQYFGPGTRLTVT.

This clonotype was seen many times. V is TRBV19 and J is TRBJ1-1, with no clear D. V lost 7 bases and J lost 6, with 15 bases in between. CDR1 and CDR2 from the germline V gene are LNHDA and SQIVND (reference sequence). CDR3 length equals 13 residues. CDR3 sequence reads: CASKLLGSSEAFF. CDR3 DNA sequence: TGTGCCAGTAAGTTGCTAGGGAGTTCTGAAGCTTTCTTT.

Of note for this clonotype: A read error may be the cause here, since a much bigger clone is one base away. The J gene is TRBJ2-3, the V gene TRBV20-1, with D maybe TRBD2 (6 bases). CDR1 DFQATT and CDR2 SNEGSKA come from the germline V gene (reference sequence). The CDR3 extends over 14 amino acids. DNA for the CDR3: TGCAGTGCAAACCGGGACTCACACACAGGTACGCAGTATTTT. Its protein is CSANRDSHTGTQYF.

The rearrangement uses TRBV6-1 and TRBJ1-4; D remains ambiguous. Germline V gives CDR1 MNHNS, CDR2 SASEGT. V was shortened by 6 bases and J by 0 bases, with 8 bases between the two germline ends. The CDR3 covers 14 residues. The CDR3 coding sequence is TGTGCCAGCAGCGCCATTGCAACTAATGAAAAACTGTTTTTT. The encoded protein is CASSAIATNEKLFF.

This clonotype has at least ten counts. The chain uses TRBV7-9 and TRBJ1-4, with no clear D. CDR3 length: 14 residues. Germline CDR1 SEHNR, CDR2 FQNEAQ (reference sequence). V lost 7 bases and J 5 bases, leaving 14 bases between the germline ends. The CDR3 DNA reads TGTGCCAGCACATTGGGGTCGTCGAATGAAAAACTGTTTTTT. Amino acids: CASTLGSSNEKLFF.

The chain links TRBV24-1 to TRBJ2-1; 10 bases match TRBD2. V was clipped by 8 bases and J by 3 bases; unmatched bases: 3. This CDR3 region has 14 residues. Looked up from germline, CDR1 is KGHDR and CDR2 is SFDVKD. For the CDR3, the DNA is TGTGCCACCAAAGCGGGAGGGGGCTACAATGAGCAGTTCTTC. Amino acid sequence: CATKAGGGYNEQFF.

This clonotype has at least ten counts. The V gene is TRBV4-1, the J gene TRBJ1-1, with a tentative D call TRBD1 (5 bases). The CDR3 is 14 residues long. Trimming pared 6 bases from V and 9 bases from J, leaving 20 bases between. The germline CDR1 and CDR2 sequences are MGHRA and YSYEKL. In nucleotides, the CDR3 is TGCGCCAGCAGACAACAGGAGATGGAGCGACAAGCTTTCTTT. It specifies CASRQQEMERQAFF.

This clonotype has a single count. The chain joins TRBV24-1 to TRBJ2-7; 9 bases match TRBD2. J lost 4 bases, V lost 1 base, and 10 bases had no gene match. Germline lookup yields CDR1 KGHDR and CDR2 SFDVKD. This CDR3 has 17 amino acids. CDR3 nucleotides: TGTGCCACCAGTGATTTAGGGCTAGCGGGACCCCATTACGAGCAGTACTTC. As protein: CATSDLGLAGPHYEQYF.

This chain links TRBV7-3 with TRBJ2-3; 11 bases fit TRBD2. After removal of 2 bases from V and 0 bases from J, the junction contained 4 bases not matched to a gene. The CDR3 has 17 amino acids. CDR1 is SGHTA, CDR2 FQGTGA, per germline. This chain's CDR3 is CASSLSASGRSTDTQYF. The CDR3 nucleotides are TGTGCCAGCAGCTTATCGGCTAGCGGGAGGAGCACAGATACGCAGTATTTT.

A few counts support this clonotype. The rearrangement uses TRBV30 and TRBJ1-5, with D maybe TRBD1 (6 bases). This CDR3 is built from 13 residues. The V gene's germline CDR1 is GTSNPN and CDR2 SVGIG (reference sequence). V was cut by 5 bases and J by 2 bases, with 10 bases left in between. The CDR3 is CAWGDKGNQPQHF. The CDR3 DNA sequence: TGTGCCTGGGGGGACAAGGGCAATCAGCCCCAGCATTTT.

V gene TRBV15 combines with J gene TRBJ1-5; D is ambiguous. The CDR3 is 15 residues long. Germline CDR1 LNHNV, CDR2 YYDKDF (reference sequence). Trimming removed 1 base at V and 0 bases at J, with 7 bases between. The CDR3 bases are TGTGCCACCAGCAGAGCAACTAATAGCAATCAGCCCCAGCATTTT. It encodes CATSRATNSNQPQHF.

This clonotype was seen repeatedly, ten times or more. J is TRBJ1-1 and V is TRBV20-1, with D perhaps matching TRBD1 (5 bases). Deletions cut 4 bases from V and 8 bases from J, with 14 bases between. The CDR3 totals 12 residues. Germline V gene lookup returns CDR1 DFQATT and CDR2 SNEGSKA (reference sequence). The CDR3 region is CSATRGTLEAFF. As DNA, the CDR3 is TGCAGTGCTACCCGGGGGACCTTAGAAGCTTTCTTT.

This chain connects TRBV15 to TRBJ1-2; 7 bases align to TRBD1. Germline values: CDR1 LNHNV, CDR2 YYDKDF (reference sequence). V gave up 3 bases and J gave up 5 bases; unmatched junction bases: 9. CDR3 length: 15 amino acids. This CDR3 is CATSSQPGQRYGYTF. CDR3 DNA sequence: TGTGCCACCAGCAGTCAACCGGGACAGAGATATGGCTACACCTTC.

The chain links TRBV7-7 to TRBJ1-2, with D unresolved. The CDR3 has 11 residues. The germline gives CDR1 SSHAT, CDR2 FNYEAQ (reference sequence). Here the CDR3 reads CASFGRYGYTF. The CDR3 nucleotides are TGTGCTAGCTTTGGCCGGTATGGCTACACCTTC.

This clonotype was counted once. The chain links TRBV12-3 or TRBV12-4 to TRBJ2-7; D possibly corresponds to TRBD2 (7 bases). The V gene lost 5 bases and the J gene lost 6 bases, with 20 bases spanning the gap. This CDR3 comprises 15 residues. CDR3 protein: CASSARGGGVGEQYF. The CDR3, as DNA: TGTGCCAGCAGTGCCCGGGGCGGGGGCGTGGGCGAGCAGTACTTC.

Remarks on this clonotype: One base away lies a much larger clone, so this may be a sequencing read error. This CDR3 reads CPSSGQGGNYGYTF. As DNA, the CDR3 is TGTCCCAGCAGTGGACAGGGTGGGAACTATGGCTACACCTTC. This rearrangement joins TRBV6-1 to TRBJ1-2, with 8 bases identical to TRBD1. The germline gives CDR1 MNHNS, CDR2 SASEGT. This CDR3 is 14 amino acids long.

This clonotype was observed at least ten times. The genes are TRBV11-1 and TRBJ2-7, with 7 nucleotides matching TRBD1. CDR3 length equals 16 residues. Per the germline V gene, CDR1 is SGHAT and CDR2 is FQDESV (reference sequence). V lost 5 bases and J lost 5; bases outside the gene matches: 15. The CDR3 here is CASSPRVGRGSHEQYF. The CDR3 DNA is TGTGCCAGCAGCCCCCGGGTGGGCAGGGGGTCTCACGAGCAGTACTTC.

The chain combines TRBV7-9 with TRBJ2-7, with TRBD1 as a possible D gene (6 bases). The CDR3 is made up of 14 amino acids. Germline CDR1 and CDR2: SEHNR and FQNEAQ (reference sequence). V lost 5 bases, J lost 4 bases, and 15 bases lay in between. The CDR3: CASSPGQPGYEQYF. The CDR3, as DNA: TGTGCCAGCAGCCCAGGACAGCCGGGGTACGAGCAGTACTTC.

This clonotype was seen many times. At one end the junction does not follow the germline gene, possibly because of a read error. The chain couples TRBV7-7 to TRBJ2-7; D may match TRBD1 or TRBD2 (5 bases each). Germline V gene sequence: CDR1 SSHAT, CDR2 FNYEAQ (reference sequence). The CDR3 length is 15 residues. CDR3 amino acids: CASSLAPGSTYEQYF. CDR3 sequence (DNA): TGTGCTAGCAGCTTAGCGCCAGGGTCAACCTACGAGCAGTACTTC.

This clonotype was recorded at least ten times. J is TRBJ1-2 and V is TRBV12-3 or TRBV12-4; 8 bases align to TRBD1. CDR3 length: 14 residues. Trimming took 5 bases from V and 3 from J; bases not matched to a gene: 5. CDR3 residues: CASSPRTGYYGYTF. The CDR3 region has the DNA TGTGCCAGCAGTCCCCGGACAGGGTACTATGGCTACACCTTC.